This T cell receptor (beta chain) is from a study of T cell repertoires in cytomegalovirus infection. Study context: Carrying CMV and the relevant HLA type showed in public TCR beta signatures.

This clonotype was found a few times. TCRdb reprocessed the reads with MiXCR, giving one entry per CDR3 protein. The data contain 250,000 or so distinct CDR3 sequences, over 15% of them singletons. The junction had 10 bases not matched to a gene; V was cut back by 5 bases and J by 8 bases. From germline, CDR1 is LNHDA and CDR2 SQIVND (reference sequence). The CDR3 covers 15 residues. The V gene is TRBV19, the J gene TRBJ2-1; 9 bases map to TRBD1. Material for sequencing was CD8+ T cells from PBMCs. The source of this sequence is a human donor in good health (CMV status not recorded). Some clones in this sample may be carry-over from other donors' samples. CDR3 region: CASSFRDRERDEQFF. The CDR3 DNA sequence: TGTGCCAGTAGTTTCCGGGACAGGGAAAGGGATGAGCAGTTCTTC.